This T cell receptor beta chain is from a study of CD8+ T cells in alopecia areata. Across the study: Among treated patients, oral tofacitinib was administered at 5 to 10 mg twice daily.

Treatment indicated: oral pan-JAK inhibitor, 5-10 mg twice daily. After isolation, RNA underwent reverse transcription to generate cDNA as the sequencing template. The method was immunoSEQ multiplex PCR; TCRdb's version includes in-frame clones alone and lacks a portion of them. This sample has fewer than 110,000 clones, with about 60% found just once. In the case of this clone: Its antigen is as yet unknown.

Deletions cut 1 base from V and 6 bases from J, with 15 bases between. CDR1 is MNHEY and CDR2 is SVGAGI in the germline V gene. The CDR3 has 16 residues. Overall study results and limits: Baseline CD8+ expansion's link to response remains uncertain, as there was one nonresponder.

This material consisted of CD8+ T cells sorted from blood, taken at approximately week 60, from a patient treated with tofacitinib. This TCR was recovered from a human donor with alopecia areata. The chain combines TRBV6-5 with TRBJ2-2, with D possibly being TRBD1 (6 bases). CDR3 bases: TGTGCCAGCAGTTACTTTGGAACAGGGATGTCCGGGGAGCTGTTTTTT. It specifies CASSYFGTGMSGELFF.